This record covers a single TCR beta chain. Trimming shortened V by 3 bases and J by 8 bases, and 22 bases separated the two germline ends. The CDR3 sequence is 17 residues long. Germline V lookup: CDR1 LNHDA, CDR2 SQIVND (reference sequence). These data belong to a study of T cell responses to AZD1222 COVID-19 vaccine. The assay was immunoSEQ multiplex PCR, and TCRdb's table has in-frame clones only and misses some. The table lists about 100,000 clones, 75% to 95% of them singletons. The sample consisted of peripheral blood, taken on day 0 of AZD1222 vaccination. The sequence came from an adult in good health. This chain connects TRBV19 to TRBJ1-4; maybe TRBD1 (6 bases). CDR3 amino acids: CASSMRQEAGGKEKLFF. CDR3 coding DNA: TGTGCCAGTAGTATGAGACAGGAGGCTGGTGGAAAAGAAAAACTGTTTTTT.